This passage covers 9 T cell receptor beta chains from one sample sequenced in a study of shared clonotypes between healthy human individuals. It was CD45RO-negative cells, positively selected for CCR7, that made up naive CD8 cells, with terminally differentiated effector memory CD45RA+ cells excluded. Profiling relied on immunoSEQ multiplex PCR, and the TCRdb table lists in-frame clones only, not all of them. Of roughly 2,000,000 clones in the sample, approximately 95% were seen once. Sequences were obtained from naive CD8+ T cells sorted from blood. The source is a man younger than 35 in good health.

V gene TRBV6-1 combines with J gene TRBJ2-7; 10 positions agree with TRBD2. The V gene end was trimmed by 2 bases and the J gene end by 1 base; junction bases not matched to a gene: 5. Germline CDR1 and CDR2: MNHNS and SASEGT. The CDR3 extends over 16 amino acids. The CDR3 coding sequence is TGTGCCAGCAGTGAATCTCTAGCGGGAGTTTCCTACGAGCAGTACTTC. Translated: CASSESLAGVSYEQYF.

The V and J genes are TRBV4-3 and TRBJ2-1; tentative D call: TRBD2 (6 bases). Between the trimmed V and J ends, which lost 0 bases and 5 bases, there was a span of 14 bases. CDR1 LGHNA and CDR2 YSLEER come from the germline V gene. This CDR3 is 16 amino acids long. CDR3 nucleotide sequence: TGCGCCAGCAGCCAAGATCGGGCTAGCGAAAACAATGAGCAGTTCTTC. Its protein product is CASSQDRASENNEQFF.

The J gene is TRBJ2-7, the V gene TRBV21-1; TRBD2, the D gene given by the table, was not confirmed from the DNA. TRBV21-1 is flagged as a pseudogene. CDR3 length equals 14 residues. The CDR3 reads CASSNWPRGGEQYF. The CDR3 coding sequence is TGTGCCAGCAGCAATTGGCCCCGGGGGGGCGAGCAGTACTTC.

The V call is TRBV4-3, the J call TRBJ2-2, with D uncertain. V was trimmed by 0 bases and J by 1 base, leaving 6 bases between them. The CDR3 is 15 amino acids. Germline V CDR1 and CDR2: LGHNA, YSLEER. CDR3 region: CASSQEWGNTGELFF. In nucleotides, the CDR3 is TGCGCCAGCAGCCAAGAGTGGGGGAACACCGGGGAGCTGTTTTTT.

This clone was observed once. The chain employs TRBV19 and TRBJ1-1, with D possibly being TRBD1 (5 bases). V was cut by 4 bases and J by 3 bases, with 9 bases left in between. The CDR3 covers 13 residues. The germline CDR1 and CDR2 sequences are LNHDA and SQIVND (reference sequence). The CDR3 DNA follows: TGTGCCAGTAGTAGGGGGTTGGACACTGAAGCTTTCTTT. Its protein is CASSRGLDTEAFF.

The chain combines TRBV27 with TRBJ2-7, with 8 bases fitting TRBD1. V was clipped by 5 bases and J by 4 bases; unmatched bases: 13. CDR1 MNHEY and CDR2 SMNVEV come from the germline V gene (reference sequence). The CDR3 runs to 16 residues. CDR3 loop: CASSPSTGEQYYEQYF. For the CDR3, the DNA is TGTGCCAGCAGTCCCTCGACAGGGGAACAATATTACGAGCAGTACTTC.

CDR3 sequence reads: CASSTRDGSGEKLFF. In DNA, the CDR3 is TGTGCCAGTAGTACCCGTGATGGGAGCGGTGAAAAACTGTTTTTT. J is TRBJ1-4 and V is TRBV19; D remains ambiguous. This CDR3 has 15 amino acids. Trimming removed 4 bases at V and 7 bases at J, with 16 bases between. CDR1 and CDR2 from the germline V gene are LNHDA and SQIVND (reference sequence).

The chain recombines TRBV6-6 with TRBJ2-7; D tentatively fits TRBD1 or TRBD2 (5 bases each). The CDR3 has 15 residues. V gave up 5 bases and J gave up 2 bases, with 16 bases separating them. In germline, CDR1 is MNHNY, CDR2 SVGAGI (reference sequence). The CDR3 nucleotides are TGTGCCAGCAGTCATCTACCCGGGACGACCTACGAGCAGTACTTC. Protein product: CASSHLPGTTYEQYF.

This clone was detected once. The CDR3 region is CASRYGLAGIYEQFF. The CDR3 nucleotides are TGTGCCAGCAGATATGGACTAGCGGGAATTTATGAGCAGTTCTTC. The chain has TRBV6-5 and TRBJ2-1; 12 bases are a match to TRBD2. This CDR3 is built from 15 residues. Germline-derived CDR1 and CDR2 are MNHEY and SVGAGI. The ends lost 6 bases at V and 8 bases at J; junction bases unmatched: 8.